This is a list of T cell receptor beta chains from one sample in a study of T-cell reconstitution after alpha-beta-depleted transplantation in children. TCRdb ran MiXCR on the PCR reads and lists one entry per CDR3 protein. Of about 980,000 distinct CDR3 sequences listed, 25% to 30% are singletons. Sequences were derived from PBMCs, mostly from graft donor cells, sampled 360 days after TCRalphabeta/CD19-depleted stem cell transplant. These receptors originate from a boy in the first two years of life who had a stem cell transplant for SCID, so the T cells may come from the graft donor. The CDR3 runs from the conserved cysteine through the conserved F or W. The D gene is left open where the match is weak. Where a row states a size, it is once, few, many or the class of an expanded clone; other rows omit it.

>few|13|TRBJ2-1|.|TRBV5-6
CASSLAQFGEQFF
TGTGCCAGCAGCTTGGCCCAATTCGGTGAGCAGTTCTTC
>few|14|TRBJ1-6|.|TRBV5-6
CASSRRVYNSPLHF
TGTGCCAGCAGCCGTCGGGTTTATAATTCACCCCTCCACTTT
>few|18|TRBJ2-3|TRBD2|TRBV15
CATSRDKVSGGAGDTQYF
TGTGCCACCAGCAGAGATAAAGTCTCGGGGGGAGCCGGAGATACGCAGTATTTT
>few|17|TRBJ2-4|TRBD1|TRBV7-9
CASSLPRTGGNGNIQYF
TGTGCCAGCAGCTTACCAAGGACAGGGGGGAACGGAAACATTCAGTACTTC
>.|14|TRBJ1-1|.|TRBV11-2
CASSSGARDTEAFF
TGTGCCAGCAGCTCGGGGGCTAGAGACACTGAAGCTTTCTTT
>few|13|TRBJ1-5|.|TRBV20-1
CSARPLSYWAQHF
TGCAGTGCTAGACCCTTGTCATATTGGGCGCAGCATTTT
>few|15|TRBJ2-7|.|TRBV19
CASSMWLSTTYEQYF
TGTGCCAGTAGTATGTGGCTTTCTACTACCTACGAGCAGTACTTC
>.|15|TRBJ2-1|TRBD2|TRBV10-3
CAIRVPGTSGDEQFF
TGTGCCATCAGGGTACCAGGGACTAGCGGGGATGAGCAGTTCTTC
>.|16|TRBJ2-7|.|TRBV7-8
CASSLGMGLKAYEQYF
TGTGCCAGCAGCTTAGGAATGGGGTTGAAGGCCTACGAGCAGTACTTC
>.|17|TRBJ2-5|TRBD2|TRBV7-9
CASSLDIFRGGLETQYF
TGTGCCAGCAGCTTAGACATTTTCCGGGGGGGTCTGGAGACCCAGTACTTC
>many|15|TRBJ2-2|.|TRBV9
CASSVGHLNTGELFF
TGTGCCAGCAGCGTAGGGCACCTGAACACCGGGGAGCTGTTTTTT
>once|16|TRBJ2-1|TRBD1|TRBV7-2
CASSLTRPGQTNEQFF
TGTGCCAGCAGCTTAACCCGCCCGGGACAGACGAATGAGCAGTTCTTC
>few|15|TRBJ1-5|TRBD1|TRBV20-1
CSAQTGDKGRQPQHF
TGCAGTGCACAGACAGGGGATAAGGGCCGACAGCCCCAGCATTTT
>.|15|TRBJ1-1|.|TRBV6-2/TRBV6-3
CASKLRLVLNTEAFF
TGTGCCAGCAAACTGAGACTGGTCCTGAACACTGAAGCTTTCTTT
>.|15|TRBJ2-1|TRBD2|TRBV28
CASSLGGEAYNEQFF
TGTGCCAGCAGTTTAGGGGGGGAGGCCTACAATGAGCAGTTCTTC
>few|16|TRBJ2-7|.|TRBV20-1
CSASPRWRDFPYEQYF
TGCAGTGCTAGTCCCCGGTGGCGGGACTTCCCCTACGAGCAGTACTTC
>few|12|TRBJ2-5|.|TRBV29-1
CSVPSTGETQYF
TGCAGCGTCCCAAGTACGGGGGAGACCCAGTACTTC
>few|15|TRBJ2-2|.|TRBV9
CASSVAGRSTGELFF
TGTGCCAGCAGCGTAGCGGGGAGAAGCACCGGGGAGCTGTTTTTT
>few|12|TRBJ2-5|.|TRBV5-1
CASSLGEKTQYF
TGCGCCAGCAGCTTGGGGGAAAAGACCCAGTACTTC
>.|20|TRBJ2-5|.|TRBV4-1
CASSQNSTSPWQAPQETQYF
TGCGCCAGCAGCCAGAACTCAACGTCTCCTTGGCAGGCGCCCCAAGAGACCCAGTACTTC
>few|13|TRBJ2-3|.|TRBV15
CATSRMVADTQYF
TGTGCCACCAGCAGGATGGTTGCGGATACGCAGTATTTT
>few|17|TRBJ1-1|.|TRBV3-1
CASSHPKRTGMNTEAFF
TGTGCCAGCAGCCACCCCAAAAGGACGGGAATGAACACTGAAGCTTTCTTT
>.|13|TRBJ2-1|.|TRBV5-1
CASGGDPYNEQFF
TGCGCCTCAGGGGGGGATCCCTACAATGAGCAGTTCTTC
>.|17|TRBJ2-7|TRBD1|TRBV5-1
CASSLGPTRTGGYEQYF
TGCGCCAGCAGCTTGGGCCCGACCCGGACAGGGGGGTACGAGCAGTACTTC
>few|13|TRBJ2-4|.|TRBV18
CASSEDAKNIQYF
TGTGCCAGCTCGGAAGACGCCAAAAACATTCAGTACTTC
>few|17|TRBJ2-1|TRBD2|TRBV10-3
CAISESIGGGSYNEQFF
TGTGCCATCAGTGAGTCCATCGGCGGGGGCTCCTACAATGAGCAGTTCTTC
>.|15|TRBJ2-7|TRBD2|TRBV12-3/TRBV12-4
CASTPGGKSWGEQYF
TGTGCCAGCACACCGGGGGGGAAATCTTGGGGCGAGCAGTACTTC
>.|15|TRBJ1-5|TRBD1|TRBV7-6
CASSPGQGKFQPQHF
TGTGCCAGCAGCCCCGGACAGGGGAAATTTCAGCCCCAGCATTTT
>few|13|TRBJ2-5|.|TRBV12-3/TRBV12-4
CATQQGPGETQYF
TGTGCCACCCAGCAGGGCCCAGGGGAGACCCAGTACTTC
>.|18|TRBJ1-6|.|TRBV5-1
CASSPRPPTALYNSPLHF
TGCGCCAGCAGCCCACGACCCCCGACGGCTTTGTATAATTCACCCCTCCACTTT
>few|13|TRBJ2-7|.|TRBV5-1
CASSLQVSYEQYF
TGCGCCAGCAGCTTACAGGTCTCCTACGAGCAGTACTTC
>many|15|TRBJ1-1|.|TRBV6-1
CASSLIISGNTEAFF
TGTGCCAGCAGCCTAATTATTTCCGGGAACACTGAAGCTTTCTTT
>.|14|TRBJ2-7|TRBD2|TRBV7-9
CASSPGGVTYEQYF
TGTGCCAGCAGCCCGGGGGGTGTGACCTACGAGCAGTACTTC
>few|15|TRBJ2-3|.|TRBV5-5
CASSLDRVSTDTQYF
TGTGCCAGCAGCTTGGACAGGGTGAGCACAGATACGCAGTATTTT
>few|19|TRBJ1-1|.|TRBV24-1
CATSDSALIQGALNTEAFF
TGTGCCACCAGTGATTCCGCTTTGATCCAGGGTGCCCTGAACACTGAAGCTTTCTTT
>.|14|TRBJ2-1|.|TRBV4-3
CASSQDLAGTRQFF
TGCGCCAGCAGCCAAGATCTGGCAGGCACGAGGCAGTTCTTC
>few|17|TRBJ1-1|.|TRBV5-1
CASSLTGLVPMNTEAFF
TGCGCCAGCAGCTTGACTGGATTGGTCCCCATGAACACTGAAGCTTTCTTT
>few|14|TRBJ1-5|TRBD1|TRBV5-1
CASSPGTGKQPQHF
TGCGCCAGCAGCCCAGGGACAGGGAAACAGCCCCAGCATTTT
>few|13|TRBJ2-2|.|TRBV2
CASSYQGSGELFF
TGTGCCAGCAGTTATCAGGGCTCCGGGGAGCTGTTTTTT
>.|11|TRBJ1-1|.|TRBV20-1
CSARDWAEAFF
TGCAGTGCTAGAGATTGGGCTGAAGCTTTCTTT
>.|16|TRBJ1-4|TRBD1|TRBV4-1
CASSQAGTGRREKLFF
TGCGCCAGCAGCCAGGCCGGGACAGGGAGGAGAGAAAAACTGTTTTTT
>many|18|TRBJ2-3|.|TRBV12-3/TRBV12-4
CASSSPSGTRPRTDTQYF
TGTGCCAGCAGTTCCCCGAGTGGGACCCGGCCACGGACAGATACGCAGTATTTT
>.|15|TRBJ2-7|.|TRBV7-2
CASSQRSGVSYEQYF
TGTGCCAGCAGTCAACGGTCGGGGGTATCCTACGAGCAGTACTTC
>few|15|TRBJ1-1|.|TRBV5-1
CASSLGPTVNTEAFF
TGCGCCAGCAGCTTGGGACCCACCGTGAACACTGAAGCTTTCTTT